This T cell receptor (beta chain) was sequenced for a study of CD8+CD57+ T cells in acquired aplastic anemia. Study information: The average for DNA from sorted CD4+ and CD8+ cells was around 3.4 ug.

Ten or more counts support this clonotype. No antigen is known for it. Both TCR beta VDJ combination and CDR3 sequence profiling were carried out. Genomic DNA was the template for this profiling. TCRdb re-called the reads through MiXCR, storing one row per CDR3 protein. The sample yields fewer than 200,000 distinct CDR3 sequences, nearly 50% seen once. The CDR3 has 12 residues. Germline assignment: CDR1 MNHEY and CDR2 SVGAGI. V lost 0 bases and J lost 11, with 8 bases in between. Only patients with CD8+CD57+ cell expansion on flow cytometry were chosen for sequencing. At the time of blood sampling, patients had not yet received any therapy. Overall study findings and caveats: Between the patient and control groups, CD8+ Simpson's diversity did not differ significantly. Patients and controls were found to share twenty-nine CD8+ CDR3 sequences.

Sequenced sample: sorted CD4+, CD8+, or CD8+CD57+ T cells (not recorded which) from PBMCs. The receptor comes from a human donor with aplastic anemia. The rearrangement links TRBV6-5 to TRBJ2-1, with D perhaps matching TRBD1 (6 bases). CDR3 nucleotide sequence: TGTGCCAGCAGTTACTCCGGGACAAAGCAGTTCTTC. It is translated as CASSYSGTKQFF.